This TCR beta chain was sequenced during a study of OX40 agonist ivuxolimab in advanced cancers. There are 15 residues in the CDR3. CDR1 MGHDK and CDR2 SYGVNS come from the germline V gene. V was trimmed by 2 bases and J by 0 bases, leaving 9 bases between them. Method: immunoSEQ multiplex PCR; TCRdb's copy keeps in-frame clones and lacks some. The sample has about 20,000 clones, 65% to 90% seen once. This TCR was recovered from an adult with an advanced solid tumor such as melanoma, head and neck, liver or kidney cancer. This chain uses TRBV25-1 with TRBJ2-3, with a tentative D call TRBD1 (5 bases). The specimen was CD4+ or CD8+ T cells sorted from blood, collected in a trial of the OX40 agonist ivuxolimab. The CDR3 sequence is CASSEAQGSTDTQYF. For the CDR3, the DNA is TGTGCCAGCAGTGAAGCCCAGGGAAGCACAGATACGCAGTATTTT.